These T cell receptor beta chains were read from a single sample in a study of technical replicates of blood from several donors. The repertoire was sequenced with immunoSEQ multiplex PCR; TCRdb's copy has only in-frame clones and lacks some. The sample holds about 63,000 clones, around nine tenths seen once. Material: PBMCs. The source is a human donor in good health. Some clones in this sample may be carry-over from other donors' samples. Both conserved end residues are part of each CDR3. D genes are given only for firm matches. A clone size is listed for some rows: how often the clone was seen (once, few, many), or a class if it is expanded.

d_call j_call cdr3_length clone_size v_call cdr3_aa cdr3_nt
- TRBJ2-7 15 - TRBV6-5 CASSYSEAGSYEQYF TGTGCCAGCAGTTACTCGGAGGCGGGATCTTACGAGCAGTACTTC
- TRBJ2-7 13 - TRBV15 CATNEDYSYEQYF TGTGCCACCAACGAGGACTACTCCTACGAGCAGTACTTC
TRBD1 TRBJ1-6 15 - TRBV30 CAWSVLQGSLSPLHF TGTGCCTGGAGTGTCCTACAGGGGTCGCTTTCACCCCTCCACTTT
- TRBJ1-1 15 - TRBV5-4 CASSPSDSMNTEAFF TGTGCCAGCAGCCCGTCTGACAGCATGAACACTGAAGCTTTCTTT
- TRBJ2-6 18 - TRBV4-1 CASSQRGIRGSGANVLTF TGCGCCAGCAGCCAGAGGGGGATCCGGGGCTCTGGGGCCAACGTCCTGACTTTC
- TRBJ2-1 16 - TRBV11-3 CASSAQGGMVYNEQFF TGTGCCAGCAGCGCTCAGGGCGGGATGGTCTACAATGAGCAGTTCTTC
- TRBJ1-6 14 - TRBV5-6 CASSPGIYSSPLHF TGTGCCAGCAGCCCGGGAATTTATAGTTCACCCCTCCACTTT
- TRBJ1-3 17 - TRBV4-2 CASSLDLIQGDGNTIYF TGTGCCAGCAGCCTCGACCTGATACAGGGAGACGGAAACACCATATATTTT
- TRBJ2-3 13 - TRBV7-2 CASSGTRADTQYF TGTGCCAGCAGCGGAACTAGAGCAGATACGCAGTATTTT
- TRBJ1-4 13 - TRBV5-4 CASKGQGNEKLFF TGTGCCAGCAAGGGGCAGGGTAATGAGAAACTGTTTTTT
TRBD1 TRBJ2-1 15 - TRBV2 CASNSPGTGLVEQFF TGTGCCAGCAATAGTCCCGGGACAGGGTTGGTTGAGCAGTTCTTC
- TRBJ1-1 14 - TRBV7-2 CASSLGGGFVVAFF TGTGCCAGCAGCTTAGGTGGGGGGTTTGTTGTAGCTTTCTTT
TRBD1 TRBJ2-2 16 - TRBV7-9 CASSPRTGMDTGELFF TGTGCCAGCAGCCCCCGGACAGGGATGGACACCGGGGAGCTGTTTTTT
TRBD1 TRBJ1-1 16 - TRBV19 CASSLRQGMGNTEAFF TGTGCCAGTAGTCTCCGACAGGGTATGGGGAACACTGAAGCTTTCTTT
- TRBJ1-6 14 - TRBV4-3 CASSQRAGDSPLHF TGCGCCAGCAGCCAAAGAGCCGGAGATTCACCCCTCCACTTT
- TRBJ2-7 11 few TRBV10-1 CASSEGREQYF TGCGCCAGCAGTGAGGGGCGCGAGCAGTACTTC
TRBD1 TRBJ2-2 14 - TRBV19 CASRTGERTGELFF TGTGCCAGTAGAACAGGGGAGAGGACCGGGGAGCTGTTTTTT
TRBD1 TRBJ1-2 13 few TRBV6-5 CASRNGQAYGYTF TGTGCCAGCAGGAATGGACAGGCGTATGGCTACACCTTC
- TRBJ2-7 14 - TRBV29-1 CSVLGGWGFDEQYF TGCAGCGTTCTGGGGGGATGGGGGTTCGACGAGCAGTACTTC
- TRBJ2-3 15 - TRBV5-1 CASSGDGGSTDTQYF TGCGCCAGCAGCGGGGATGGGGGGAGCACAGATACGCAGTATTTT
TRBD2 TRBJ2-3 17 - TRBV4-3 CASSQRPPAGVPDTQYF TGCGCCAGCAGCCAACGGCCTCCGGCGGGAGTTCCAGATACGCAGTATTTT
- TRBJ1-2 15 - TRBV9 CASSVAGGENYGYTF TGTGCCAGCAGCGTAGCCGGAGGGGAAAACTATGGCTACACCTTC
- TRBJ2-1 14 - TRBV5-1 CASSLGVRLGEQFF TGCGCCAGCAGCTTGGGGGTCAGGCTGGGCGAGCAGTTCTTC
- TRBJ1-2 13 - TRBV6-6 CASSYVSIYGYTF TGTGCCAGCAGTTACGTCAGTATCTATGGCTACACCTTC
- TRBJ2-6 16 once TRBV6-5 CASSYAHGPGANVLTF TGTGCCAGCAGTTACGCCCATGGGCCTGGGGCCAACGTCCTGACTTTC
- TRBJ2-6 14 - TRBV10-3 CAISAGHGANVLTF TGTGCCATCAGTGCTGGGCACGGGGCCAACGTCCTGACTTTC
TRBD2 TRBJ2-2 22 - TRBV4-1 CASSQYQFPGLAGGRDTGELFF TGCGCCAGCAGCCAATATCAATTCCCGGGACTAGCGGGAGGGCGGGACACCGGGGAGCTGTTTTTT
- TRBJ1-2 15 - TRBV6-6 CASSPLDTRSGGYTF TGTGCCAGCAGTCCTTTGGACACCCGATCGGGTGGCTACACCTTC
TRBD1 TRBJ1-6 16 - TRBV9 CASSAGQGLLGSPLHF TGTGCCAGCAGCGCGGGACAGGGGTTATTGGGTTCACCCCTCCACTTT
- TRBJ2-1 12 few TRBV7-2 CASSLETAEQFF TGTGCCAGCAGCTTAGAGACAGCCGAGCAGTTCTTC
- TRBJ1-2 12 - TRBV7-2 CASSLTGYGYTF TGTGCCAGCAGCTTAACTGGCTATGGCTACACCTTC
- TRBJ2-2 13 - TRBV6-5 CASSWAGSGELFF TGTGCCAGCAGTTGGGCCGGGAGCGGGGAGCTGTTTTTT
TRBD2 TRBJ2-7 15 medium-sized TRBV2 CASRRGTSGTYEQYF TGTGCCTCACGCCGGGGGACTAGCGGCACCTACGAGCAGTACTTC
- TRBJ1-5 15 few TRBV11-2 CASSLRGFRNQPQHF TGTGCCAGCAGCTTAAGGGGGTTCAGGAATCAGCCCCAGCATTTT
TRBD1 TRBJ1-2 15 - TRBV14 CASSPPGQINYGYTF TGTGCCAGCAGCCCTCCGGGACAGATTAACTATGGCTACACCTTC
- TRBJ2-2 16 - TRBV18 CASSHTGTPKSGELFF TGTGCCAGCTCACACACCGGGACACCGAAGTCCGGGGAGCTGTTTTTT
- TRBJ1-2 14 - TRBV4-3 CASSQDQGNYGYTF TGCGCCAGCAGCCAAGATCAGGGGAACTATGGCTACACCTTC
- TRBJ2-7 13 - TRBV10-2 CASTGFGSYEQYF TGCGCCAGCACCGGATTCGGGAGTTACGAGCAGTACTTC
TRBD1 TRBJ1-6 15 - TRBV7-9 CASSLPRTGNSPLHF TGTGCCAGCAGCCTTCCCCGGACAGGGAATTCACCCCTCCACTTT
TRBD1 TRBJ2-7 13 - TRBV6-6 CASGLTGGYEQYF TGTGCCAGCGGACTGACAGGGGGCTACGAGCAGTACTTC
- TRBJ2-2 17 - TRBV15 CATSRDYRVMGSGELFF TGTGCCACCAGCAGAGATTACAGGGTAATGGGTTCCGGGGAGCTGTTTTTT